What follows is one TCR beta chain and its context. The CDR3 runs to 20 residues. The protocol was immunoSEQ multiplex PCR, while the TCRdb copy is restricted to in-frame clones and leaves out a portion. This sample has more than 150,000 clones, with around 93% found just once. This sample was included in a study of control samples from healthy donors and cancer patients. The J gene is TRBJ1-4, the V gene TRBV21-1. TRBV21-1 is annotated as a pseudogene. Specimen: blood. The source is a man between 18 and 35 years old in good health. DNA of the CDR3: TGTGCCAGCAGCGGGAGGAAGGCCCGGATCCCCTTTAATGTCTTGGAAAAACTGTTTTTT. Protein: CASSGRKARIPFNVLEKLFF.